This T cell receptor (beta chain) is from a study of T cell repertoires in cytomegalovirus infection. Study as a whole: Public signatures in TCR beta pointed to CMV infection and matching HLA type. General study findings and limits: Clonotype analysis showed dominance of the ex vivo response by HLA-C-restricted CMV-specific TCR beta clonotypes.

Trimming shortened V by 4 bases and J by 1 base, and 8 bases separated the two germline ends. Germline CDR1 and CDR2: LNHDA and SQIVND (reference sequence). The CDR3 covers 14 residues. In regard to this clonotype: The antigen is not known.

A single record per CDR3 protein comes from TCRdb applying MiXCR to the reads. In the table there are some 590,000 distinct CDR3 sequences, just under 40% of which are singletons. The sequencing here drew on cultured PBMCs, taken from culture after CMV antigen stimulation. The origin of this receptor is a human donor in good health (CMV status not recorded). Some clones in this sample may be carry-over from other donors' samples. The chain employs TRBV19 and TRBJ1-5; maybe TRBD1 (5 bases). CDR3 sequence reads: CASSKRDSNQPQHF. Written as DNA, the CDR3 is TGTGCCAGTAGTAAGAGGGACAGCAATCAGCCCCAGCATTTT.